The 18 T cell receptor beta chains given below trace back to one sample, sequenced in a study of a mutant IDH1 vaccine in newly diagnosed glioma. No antigen has been identified for these receptors. Here immunoSEQ multiplex PCR was the method, and the copy in TCRdb shows in-frame clones only, minus some. Among about 38,000 clones listed, roughly 79% were seen once. Specified time point: week 5, during vaccination. One vaccine dose held 300 ug of mutant IDH1 20-mer peptide and came with topical imiquimod. The specimen was PBMCs, collected from a glioma patient whose treatment included an IDH1 peptide vaccine. The receptor source for this set is a man aged 50-60 years with glioma.

This rearrangement joins TRBV6-5 to TRBJ1-2; a possible D gene is TRBD1 (5 bases). Germline CDR1 reads MNHEY; CDR2 reads SVGAGI. V gave up 10 bases and J gave up 10 bases, with 16 bases separating them. The CDR3 extends over 11 amino acids. DNA of the CDR3: TGTGCCACCGCGGGGCAGGGAGTCTACACCTTC. Translating it yields CATAGQGVYTF.

The J gene is TRBJ2-7, the V gene TRBV6-5; D might be TRBD1 (6 bases). Trimming removed 6 bases at V and 6 bases at J, with 12 bases between. Looked up from germline, CDR1 is MNHEY and CDR2 is SVGAGI. CDR3 length: 12 residues. The DNA for the CDR3 is TGTGCCAGCAGCCGAACAGGGCTCGAGCAGTACTTC. The encoded protein is CASSRTGLEQYF.

This clone was detected a few times. The chain couples TRBV19 to TRBJ1-2; no firm D call. The ends were cut back, 7 bases at V and 3 bases at J, with 12 bases in the middle. This CDR3 has 13 amino acids. Germline V gene data show CDR1 as LNHDA and CDR2 as SQIVND (reference sequence). CDR3 sequence (DNA): TGTGCCAGTAAGGTGTCAGACTACTATGGCTACACCTTC. It yields the protein CASKVSDYYGYTF.

V gene TRBV30 combines with J gene TRBJ1-2; perhaps TRBD1 as D (5 bases). Trimming cost V 0 bases and J 4 bases, with 12 bases left between them. The germline V gene encodes CDR1 GTSNPN and CDR2 SVGIG (reference sequence). The CDR3 contains 14 residues. CDR3 nucleotides: TGTGCCTGGAGTGTATTTGGGGCCTTCTATGGCTACACCTTC. Amino acid sequence: CAWSVFGAFYGYTF.

The chain employs TRBV5-1 and TRBJ1-1; the D gene is possibly TRBD1 (5 bases). CDR1 SGHRS and CDR2 YFSETQ come from the germline V gene. This CDR3 region has 14 residues. V was pared by 7 bases and J by 1 base, with 14 bases between. In DNA, the CDR3 is TGCGCCAGCCGGGGGAACGGGGCGAACACTGAAGCTTTCTTT. Translating it yields CASRGNGANTEAFF. Full variable domain (rest looked up from reference TRBV5-1 and TRBJ1-1): KAGVTQTPRYLIKTRGQQVTLSCSPISGHRSVSWYQQTPGQGLQFLFEYFSETQRNKGNFPGRFSGRQFSNSRSEMNVSTLELGDSALYLCASRGNGANTEAFFGQGTRLTVV.

This chain connects TRBV4-1 to TRBJ2-2; the match to TRBD2 covers 9 bases. The ends lost 2 bases at V and 1 base at J; junction bases unmatched: 2. CDR1 is MGHRA, CDR2 YSYEKL, per germline. The CDR3 runs to 16 residues. CDR3 residues: CASSQIAGVNTGELFF. In DNA form, the CDR3 reads TGCGCCAGCAGCCAAATAGCGGGGGTGAACACCGGGGAGCTGTTTTTT.

The rearrangement uses TRBV5-4 and TRBJ2-7, with D possibly TRBD2 on 7 matching bases. The CDR3 is 14 residues long. In germline, CDR1 is SGHNT, CDR2 YYREEE (reference sequence). The ends were cut back, 4 bases at V and 6 bases at J, with 17 bases in the middle. CDR3 region: CASSTKEGGAEQYF. DNA for the CDR3: TGTGCCAGCAGCACGAAAGAGGGGGGGGCCGAGCAGTACTTC.

V is TRBV11-2 and J is TRBJ1-1; D is unclear. Germline CDR1 reads SGHAT; CDR2 reads FQNNGV. CDR3 size: 13 residues. The V end was cut by 4 bases, the J end by 0 bases, with 6 bases between. CDR3 loop: CASSSALNTEAFF. CDR3 in DNA: TGTGCCAGCAGCTCCGCCTTGAACACTGAAGCTTTCTTT.

The V and J genes are TRBV15 and TRBJ1-1; D is possibly TRBD1 (6 bases). Trimming stripped 4 bases from V and 3 bases from J, with 9 bases between. CDR1 is LNHNV and CDR2 is YYDKDF in the germline V gene (reference sequence). The CDR3 is 13 amino acids. CDR3 nucleotides: TGTGCCACCAGCATTAGGGGGGACACTGAAGCTTTCTTT. It specifies CATSIRGDTEAFF.

V and J are TRBV6-1 and TRBJ1-2; 10 nucleotides line up with TRBD1. The junction had 4 bases not matched to a gene; V was cut back by 4 bases and J by 5 bases. Germline-derived CDR1 and CDR2 are MNHNS and SASEGT. This CDR3 has 14 residues. The CDR3 nucleotides read TGTGCCAGCAGTGGGGACAGGGGATGGTATGGCTACACCTTC. Amino acids: CASSGDRGWYGYTF.

This chain links TRBV19 with TRBJ2-7; 8 bases align to TRBD1. The CDR3 has 13 residues. The V gene's germline CDR1 is LNHDA and CDR2 SQIVND (reference sequence). The V and J ends lost 3 bases and 12 bases, in that order; junction bases with no gene match: 10. CDR3 in amino acids: CASSIKDRDRLYF. CDR3 coding DNA: TGTGCCAGTAGTATCAAGGACAGGGACCGCTTGTACTTC.

The V call is TRBV30, the J call TRBJ1-3; D might be TRBD1 (5 bases). CDR3 length: 14 residues. Trimming took off 2 bases at V and 3 bases at J, with 11 bases between the two ends. Germline CDR1 and CDR2: GTSNPN and SVGIG (reference sequence). The CDR3 nucleotides read TGTGCCTGGAGTCTAGGGGTTGGTGGAAACACCATATATTTT. Its protein is CAWSLGVGGNTIYF. The variable domain in full, completed from reference TRBV30 and TRBJ1-3, reads SQTIHQWPATLVQPVGSPLSLECTVEGTSNPNLYWYRQAAGRGLQLLFYSVGIGQISSEVPQNLSASRPQDRQFILSSKKLLLSDSGFYLCAWSLGVGGNTIYFGEGSWLTVV.

DNA of the CDR3: TGTGCCAGCAGTGTTCGGGGGGGAGATAGCGAGCAGTACTTC. Amino acids: CASSVRGGDSEQYF. The chain carries TRBV2 and TRBJ2-7; 8 positions match TRBD2. J lost 6 bases, V lost 4 bases, and 8 bases had no gene match. This CDR3 is 14 amino acids long. The germline CDR1 and CDR2 sequences are SNHLY and FYNNEI.

This chain connects TRBV27 to TRBJ1-5; D uncertain. The CDR3 loop spans 13 amino acids. In germline, CDR1 is MNHEY, CDR2 SMNVEV (reference sequence). V was clipped by 2 bases and J by 0 bases, with 2 bases between them. CDR3 sequence reads: CASSLSSNQPQHF. CDR3 sequence (DNA): TGTGCCAGCAGTTTAAGTAGCAATCAGCCCCAGCATTTT.

The chain uses TRBV7-9 and TRBJ1-2; possible D gene TRBD1, 5 bases. Germline CDR1 reads SEHNR; CDR2 reads FQNEAQ (reference sequence). V gave up 0 bases and J gave up 2 bases, with 10 bases separating them. The CDR3 is made up of 15 amino acids. CDR3 sequence (DNA): TGTGCCAGCAGCTTAGCCGGCCAGGGAAACTATGGCTACACCTTC. Translation gives CASSLAGQGNYGYTF.

J is TRBJ1-2 and V is TRBV9, with D tentatively TRBD1 (5 bases). The germline V and J ends were trimmed by 0 bases and 5 bases, with 11 bases remaining between them. CDR1 and CDR2 from the germline V gene are SGDLS and YYNGEE. The CDR3 extends over 14 amino acids. CDR3 DNA: TGTGCCAGCAGCGTAGAGGCAGGGCGATATGGCTACACCTTC. Its protein product is CASSVEAGRYGYTF.

This clone occurred a few times. The J gene is TRBJ2-3, the V gene TRBV7-2; 12 bases match TRBD2. V dropped 1 base and J dropped 5; count of bases not matched to a gene: 10. Germline lookup yields CDR1 SGHTA and CDR2 FQGNSA. The CDR3 spans 18 residues. The chain's CDR3 is CASSLEYPSGGALDTQYF. Here the CDR3 DNA reads TGTGCCAGCAGCTTAGAATACCCTAGCGGGGGGGCGCTAGATACGCAGTATTTT. Full variable domain (remainder filled in from reference TRBV7-2 and TRBJ2-3): GAGVSQSPSNKVTEKGKDVELRCDPISGHTALYWYRQSLGQGLEFLIYFQGNSAPDKSGLPSDRFSAERTGGSVSTLTIQRTQQEDSAVYLCASSLEYPSGGALDTQYFGPGTRLTVL.

The V gene is TRBV10-3, the J gene TRBJ2-6; D call uncertain. Trimming shortened V by 1 base and J by 3 bases, and 4 bases separated the two germline ends. Germline CDR1 reads ENHRY; CDR2 reads SYGVKD. The CDR3 covers 14 residues. CDR3 loop: CAISEFSGANVLTF. The CDR3 DNA reads TGTGCCATCAGTGAGTTCAGTGGGGCCAACGTCCTGACTTTC.